These 23 T cell receptor beta chains came from one sample sequenced in a study of T cell responses to AZD1222 COVID-19 vaccine. Only in-frame clones appear in the TCRdb table, and some are missing; sequencing was by immunoSEQ multiplex PCR. The sample lists 80,000 to 100,000 clones, approximately 91% occurring once. Sample: peripheral blood, taken on day 0 of AZD1222 vaccination. The origin of the receptors is an adult in good health.

This chain uses TRBV28 with TRBJ1-1; D remains unclear. Germline V CDR1 and CDR2: MDHEN, SYDVKM. Trimming removed 5 bases at V and 1 base at J, with 8 bases between. CDR3 length: 13 amino acids. The CDR3 spells CASSQRRNTEAFF. The CDR3 nucleotides are TGTGCCAGCAGTCAAAGACGGAACACTGAAGCTTTCTTT.

This clone was recorded once. The chain uses TRBV11-2 and TRBJ1-3, with D uncertain. Trimming took off 5 bases at V and 3 bases at J, with 14 bases between the two ends. The germline V gene has CDR1 SGHAT and CDR2 FQNNGV. The CDR3 extends over 15 amino acids. The DNA of the CDR3 is TGTGCCAGCAGCCTTCGCCATTTGGATGGAAACACCATATATTTT. Residues: CASSLRHLDGNTIYF.

The chain employs TRBV2 and TRBJ2-6; D remains ambiguous. This CDR3 is built from 14 residues. Trimming pared 3 bases from V and 2 bases from J, leaving 5 bases between. Germline CDR1 is SNHLY and CDR2 is FYNNEI. The CDR3 loop reads CASSENPGANVLTF. CDR3 coding DNA: TGTGCCAGCAGTGAGAATCCTGGGGCCAACGTCCTGACTTTC.

The chain links TRBV10-3 to TRBJ1-1, with 12 bases aligning to TRBD1. The germline gives CDR1 ENHRY, CDR2 SYGVKD. The CDR3 covers 13 residues. Germline trimming cut 10 bases from V and 3 bases from J; bases unmatched to any gene: 3. The CDR3 DNA follows: TGTGCCACTGGGACAGGGGGCCACACTGAAGCTTTCTTT. It encodes CATGTGGHTEAFF.

The rearrangement uses TRBV7-9 and TRBJ1-4; D remains unclear. The CDR3 totals 16 residues. Per the germline V gene, CDR1 is SEHNR and CDR2 is FQNEAQ (reference sequence). The V gene lost 0 bases and the J gene lost 2 bases, with 10 bases spanning the gap. CDR3 loop: CASSLAFPPTNEKLFF. CDR3 nucleotides: TGTGCCAGCAGCTTAGCGTTCCCGCCGACTAATGAAAAACTGTTTTTT.

This clone was detected only once. V gene TRBV7-2 combines with J gene TRBJ2-3; D remains ambiguous. Looked up from germline, CDR1 is SGHTA and CDR2 is FQGNSA. V dropped 5 bases and J dropped 5 bases, with 8 bases sitting between them. The CDR3 totals 12 residues. Here the CDR3 DNA reads TGTGCCAGCAGCGTTTCTGTAGATACGCAGTATTTT. It is translated as CASSVSVDTQYF.

This chain links TRBV19 with TRBJ2-7, with TRBD2 matching 13 bases. Germline loops: CDR1 LNHDA, CDR2 SQIVND (reference sequence). CDR3 length: 15 amino acids. V lost 4 bases to trimming and J lost 5 bases; unmatched junction nucleotides: 5. This CDR3 reads CASSTSGTSGDEQYF. DNA for the CDR3: TGTGCCAGTAGTACCTCCGGGACTAGCGGGGACGAGCAGTACTTC.

V and J are TRBV10-3 and TRBJ2-5; 11 bases match TRBD2. The germline gives CDR1 ENHRY, CDR2 SYGVKD. The CDR3 is 16 residues long. V was pared by 3 bases and J by 5 bases, with 8 bases of the junction left unmatched. This CDR3 is CAISDPELAGGETQYF. CDR3 DNA sequence: TGTGCCATCAGTGACCCAGAGCTAGCGGGAGGCGAGACCCAGTACTTC.

The rearrangement joins TRBV11-2 to TRBJ2-5; the match to TRBD2 covers 10 bases. Germline-derived CDR1 and CDR2 are SGHAT and FQNNGV. Germline trimming cut 2 bases from V and 5 bases from J; bases unmatched to any gene: 8. The CDR3 is 16 residues long. CDR3 region: CASSLWLAGVGETQYF. DNA of the CDR3: TGTGCCAGCAGCTTATGGCTAGCGGGAGTAGGCGAGACCCAGTACTTC.

This clone has only one observation. The rearrangement joins TRBV6-4 to TRBJ2-3; D possibly corresponds to TRBD1 (5 bases). Germline V CDR1 and CDR2: MRHNA, SNTAGT. CDR3 length: 15 residues. Trimming cost V 2 bases and J 1 base, with 10 bases left between them. CDR3 coding DNA: TGTGCCAGCAGTGACGAAGGACACCGCACAGATACGCAGTATTTT. Translating gives CASSDEGHRTDTQYF.

The rearrangement uses TRBV4-2 and TRBJ2-1; either TRBD1 or TRBD2 may supply D (5 bases each). The CDR3 contains 16 residues. V shed 1 base and J shed 4 bases, with 14 bases lying between them. Germline V CDR1 and CDR2: LGHNA, YNFKEQ. CDR3 sequence reads: CASSQASGPPYNEQFF. The CDR3, as DNA: TGTGCCAGCAGCCAAGCGTCGGGACCACCATACAATGAGCAGTTCTTC.

The chain couples TRBV3-1 (or the pseudogene TRBV3-2) to TRBJ2-7; D gene unclear. V lost 3 bases, J lost 5 bases, and 14 bases lay in between. Germline lookup yields CDR1 LGHDT and CDR2 YNNKEL (reference sequence). The CDR3 has 14 amino acids. This CDR3 reads CASSQALYGDEQYF. CDR3 DNA: TGTGCCAGCAGCCAGGCTTTGTATGGTGACGAGCAGTACTTC.

This chain joins TRBV6-2 or TRBV6-3 and TRBJ1-2; D gene uncertain. Trimming cost V 0 bases and J 2 bases, with 7 bases left between them. The CDR3 consists of 14 residues. Per germline, CDR1 MNHEY and CDR2 SVGEGT. CDR3 sequence: CASSYSTRNYGYTF. The CDR3 nucleotides read TGTGCCAGCAGTTACTCGACACGGAACTATGGCTACACCTTC.

This clone was seen just once. The V call is TRBV5-1, the J call TRBJ1-5; the D gene is possibly TRBD1 (6 bases). V gave up 4 bases and J gave up 0 bases, with 14 bases separating them. Per germline, CDR1 SGHRS and CDR2 YFSETQ. The CDR3 length is 16 residues. The CDR3 is CASSPTGSFSNQPQHF. The CDR3 DNA reads as TGCGCCAGCAGCCCCACAGGGTCCTTTAGCAATCAGCCCCAGCATTTT.

This sequence joins TRBV7-8 and TRBJ2-3; no firm D call. Germline V gene lookup returns CDR1 SGHVS and CDR2 FQNEAQ. The CDR3 runs 14 residues. V lost 0 bases and J lost 3, with 7 bases in between. The CDR3 DNA is TGTGCCAGCAGCTTAGCTAGTTTTACAGATACGCAGTATTTT. It encodes CASSLASFTDTQYF.

This chain joins TRBV7-8 and TRBJ2-7; 7 nucleotides align to TRBD1. CDR3 length: 15 residues. The germline CDR1 and CDR2 sequences are SGHVS and FQNEAQ. Unmatched junction bases numbered 11, after V lost 5 bases and J lost 4 bases. CDR3 in DNA: TGTGCCAGCAGCCCATCGACAGGGCATAGGTACGAGCAGTACTTC. It codes for CASSPSTGHRYEQYF. Variable domain in full (rest from reference TRBV7-8 and TRBJ2-7): GAGVSQSPRYKVAKRGQDVALRCDPISGHVSLFWYQQALGQGPEFLTYFQNEAQLDKSGLPSDRFFAERPEGSVSTLKIQRTQQEDSAVYLCASSPSTGHRYEQYFGPGTRLTVT.

V gene TRBV18 combines with J gene TRBJ2-5; D not resolved. V gave up 5 bases and J gave up 2 bases, with 9 bases separating them. The CDR3 spans 13 residues. Germline CDR1 and CDR2: KGHSH and LQKENI. The CDR3: CASSGSAQETQYF. The CDR3 bases are TGTGCCAGCTCAGGTTCGGCTCAAGAGACCCAGTACTTC.

The chain uses TRBV12-1 and TRBJ2-1; TRBD2, the D gene given by the table, was not confirmed from the DNA. TRBV12-1 is shown as a pseudogene. The CDR3 consists of 15 residues. CDR3 bases: TGTGCCAGCAGCTTTGGAGCTGCCTCCTACAATGAGCAGTTCTTC. It codes for CASSFGAASYNEQFF.

This chain links TRBV7-2 with TRBJ2-7, with D perhaps matching TRBD2 (6 bases). V was pared by 5 bases and J by 2 bases, with 19 bases between. Germline CDR1 SGHTA, CDR2 FQGNSA. This CDR3 is 16 amino acids long. The CDR3 DNA reads as TGTGCCAGCAGCCCCCCAACCGGGCGGGGTGCCTACGAGCAGTACTTC. Translation gives CASSPPTGRGAYEQYF.

The J gene is TRBJ1-5, the V gene TRBV28; unclear D gene. Trimming left V 2 bases short and J 4 bases short, with 15 bases between. Germline V gene data show CDR1 as MDHEN and CDR2 as SYDVKM. This CDR3 is built from 16 residues. The CDR3 region is CASSLRSAMGNQPQHF. CDR3 nucleotide sequence: TGTGCCAGCAGTTTAAGATCAGCTATGGGGAATCAGCCCCAGCATTTT.

There are a few counts of this clone. The chain is built from TRBV4-3 and TRBJ2-3; possibly TRBD1 or TRBD2 for D (5 bases each). This CDR3 has 16 amino acids. CDR1 and CDR2 (germline): LGHNA, YSLEER. The germline V and J ends were trimmed by 0 bases and 0 bases, with 10 bases remaining between them. The CDR3 reads CASSQEGRSSTDTQYF. As DNA, the CDR3 is TGCGCCAGCAGCCAAGAGGGACGGTCAAGCACAGATACGCAGTATTTT.

The chain carries TRBV7-2 and TRBJ2-5; 10 bases match TRBD1. V lost 5 bases to trimming and J lost 5 bases; unmatched junction nucleotides: 5. The CDR3 contains 14 residues. Germline CDR1 is SGHTA and CDR2 is FQGNSA. DNA of the CDR3: TGTGCCAGCAGCCCCCAGGGACAGGGGGAGACCCAGTACTTC. This codes for CASSPQGQGETQYF.

V gene TRBV18 combines with J gene TRBJ1-1; a possible D gene is TRBD1 (5 bases). Germline values: CDR1 KGHSH, CDR2 LQKENI. The CDR3 spans 14 residues. Between the trimmed V and J ends, which lost 6 bases and 0 bases, there was a span of 11 bases. DNA for the CDR3: TGTGCCAGCTCTACGAGGGGAATGAACACTGAAGCTTTCTTT. It is translated as CASSTRGMNTEAFF.